Each of the 32 T cell receptor beta chains below was sequenced from the same sample in a study of regulatory T cells in long-lasting Graves disease. For TCR beta, libraries came from iRepertoire HTBI primers and Arm-PCR of CDR3 regions. TCRdb analysed the multiplex PCR reads with MiXCR anew, one entry per CDR3 protein. The sample has about 350,000 distinct CDR3 sequences; around 15% are singletons. Time point noted: newly diagnosed GD, antithyroid drugs for less than 3 months. Extracted RNA from PBMCs served as the source of the TCR library. This sample also belongs to another study, concerning T cells in Graves' hyperthyroidism and ophthalmopathy.

The sample consisted of peripheral blood mononuclear cells (PBMCs), taken at new diagnosis, from a patient treated with antithyroid drugs. The receptors originated from a woman aged 18-29 years with Graves disease.

V is TRBV7-2 and J is TRBJ2-1, with no clear D. The CDR3 has 11 amino acids. V was shortened by 5 bases and J by 12 bases, with 11 bases between the two germline ends. Germline assignment: CDR1 SGHTA and CDR2 FQGNSA. The CDR3 nucleotides are TGTGCCAGCAGCCCGAACATGGGGCAGTTCTTC. Its protein is CASSPNMGQFF.

There are a few counts of this clonotype. The chain couples TRBV28 to TRBJ2-1; D might be TRBD2 (6 bases). V lost 6 bases and J lost 13, with 13 bases in between. This CDR3 spans 11 amino acids. CDR1 and CDR2 from the germline V gene are MDHEN and SYDVKM. The CDR3 sequence: CASRTGTRQFF. CDR3 nucleotides: TGTGCCAGCAGGACCGGGACTCGACAGTTCTTC.

As regards this clonotype: The germline gene is not matched at one end of the junction; a read error may be the cause. The genes are TRBV18 and TRBJ1-3, with D perhaps matching TRBD1 (5 bases). The CDR3 has 18 residues. Germline CDR1 is KGHSH and CDR2 is LQKENI. The CDR3 loop reads CASSPRVPAGGPGSTIYF. For the CDR3, the DNA is TGTGCCAGCTCACCACGGGTCCCAGCCGGGGGTCCTGGAAGCACCATATATTTT.

This clonotype turned up a few times. The V and J genes are TRBV5-1 and TRBJ2-5, with D perhaps matching TRBD1 (6 bases). Per germline, CDR1 SGHRS and CDR2 YFSETQ. This CDR3 is 14 amino acids long. Trimming left V 2 bases short and J 1 base short, with 9 bases between. CDR3 loop: CASSFRDTQETQYF. CDR3 nucleotide sequence: TGCGCCAGCAGCTTCCGGGACACCCAAGAGACCCAGTACTTC.

This clonotype has ten or more counts. V and J are TRBV2 and TRBJ2-1; a possible D gene is TRBD1 (6 bases). Looked up from germline, CDR1 is SNHLY and CDR2 is FYNNEI. The CDR3 length is 15 residues. The V and J ends lost 3 bases and 5 bases respectively, with 14 bases between them. The CDR3 region has the DNA TGTGCCAGCAGTGACGGGTGGGGGCAGGACAATGAGCAGTTCTTC. Its protein is CASSDGWGQDNEQFF.

Worth noting for this clonotype: A much larger clonotype is one base distant, so this may be a read error. The rearrangement links TRBV5-1 to TRBJ1-1, with unresolved D. CDR1 is SGHRS, CDR2 YFSETQ, per germline. This CDR3 comprises 13 residues. V lost 4 bases and J 4 bases, leaving 11 bases between the germline ends. The CDR3 here is CASSTSVSTEAFF. The CDR3 DNA reads as TGCGCCAGCAGCACCTCAGTGAGCACTGAAGCTTTCTTT.

Many counts were recorded for this clonotype. The chain has TRBV3-1 and TRBJ2-7, with 8 bases matching TRBD1. Germline trimming cut 0 bases from V and 8 bases from J; bases unmatched to any gene: 15. The germline gives CDR1 LGHDT, CDR2 YNNKEL (reference sequence). The CDR3 runs 17 residues. The CDR3 region is CASSQDPGGAYNVKQYF. The CDR3 coding sequence is TGTGCCAGCAGCCAAGATCCAGGGGGCGCTTACAACGTGAAGCAGTACTTC.

This clonotype has ten or more counts. The chain uses TRBV3-1 and TRBJ2-1, with D uncertain. Between the trimmed V and J ends, which lost 1 base and 6 bases, there was a span of 7 bases. CDR1 LGHDT and CDR2 YNNKEL come from the germline V gene (reference sequence). This CDR3 spans 13 amino acids. For the CDR3, the DNA is TGTGCCAGCAGCCAAGGGACGGCCAATGAGCAGTTCTTC. This encodes CASSQGTANEQFF.

This clonotype was detected many times. The V and J genes are TRBV11-2 and TRBJ1-1, with TRBD1 as a possible D gene (6 bases). CDR3 length equals 14 residues. Trimming removed 3 bases at V and 5 bases at J, with 13 bases between. The germline CDR1 and CDR2 sequences are SGHAT and FQNNGV. CDR3 in amino acids: CASSFRPTGTEAFF. CDR3 in DNA: TGTGCCAGCAGCTTTAGACCCACAGGGACTGAAGCTTTCTTT.

This clonotype came up a few times. This chain joins TRBV19 and TRBJ2-3; TRBD1 agrees at 7 bases. Germline V lookup: CDR1 LNHDA, CDR2 SQIVND (reference sequence). The CDR3 consists of 17 residues. After removal of 5 bases from V and 2 bases from J, the junction contained 13 bases not matched to a gene. Here the CDR3 reads CASSPNQGQPNTDTQYF. In DNA, the CDR3 is TGTGCCAGTAGTCCAAACCAGGGACAGCCAAACACAGATACGCAGTATTTT.

This clonotype occurred many times. This chain connects TRBV20-1 to TRBJ2-1; 7 positions match TRBD2. This CDR3 is built from 14 residues. With 3 bases clipped from V and 2 bases from J, the junction kept 4 bases outside the gene matches. Germline assignment: CDR1 DFQATT and CDR2 SNEGSKA (reference sequence). CDR3 region: CSASGGGPYNEQFF. CDR3 bases: TGCAGTGCTAGCGGCGGGGGACCCTACAATGAGCAGTTCTTC.

This clonotype was found a few times. The J gene is TRBJ2-7, the V gene TRBV7-2, with 9 positions matching TRBD2. V shed 4 bases and J 5 bases; nucleotides not matched to a gene: 6. From germline, CDR1 is SGHTA and CDR2 FQGNSA. The CDR3 spans 14 residues. CDR3 DNA sequence: TGTGCCAGCAGCTCCGCGGGAGGGATGCACGAGCAGTACTTC. Encoded protein: CASSSAGGMHEQYF.

As for this clonotype: A much larger clonotype is one base distant, so this may be a read error. The chain has TRBV12-3 or TRBV12-4 and TRBJ2-3; 13 nucleotides agree with TRBD2. This CDR3 contains 15 residues. CDR3 nucleotide sequence: TGTGCCGGCAGCCCGACTAGCGGGGGGAGAGATACGCAGTATTTT. It translates to CAGSPTSGGRDTQYF.

This clonotype was counted between two and nine times. This chain uses TRBV7-9 with TRBJ1-2; 8 bases are a match to TRBD1. Germline-derived CDR1 and CDR2 are SEHNR and FQNEAQ (reference sequence). The V gene end was trimmed by 3 bases and the J gene end by 7 bases; junction bases not matched to a gene: 4. This CDR3 has 13 amino acids. Here the CDR3 DNA reads TGTGCCAGCAGCTTGACAGGGGAGGCTGGCTACACCTTC. Translation gives CASSLTGEAGYTF.

This clonotype appeared a single time. This probably arose from a read error, given a far larger clone one base away. V and J are TRBV13 and TRBJ2-3; 7 bases line up with TRBD2. The CDR3 runs to 16 residues. Germline V CDR1 and CDR2: PRHDT, FYEKMQ (reference sequence). CDR3 sequence reads: CASTLGAGACSDTQYF. The CDR3 nucleotides read TGTGCCAGCACCTTAGGTGCGGGAGCTTGCTCAGATACGCAGTATTTT.

The V and J genes are TRBV6-1 and TRBJ2-1; either TRBD1 or TRBD2 may fit D (5 bases each). There are 16 residues in the CDR3. V lost 4 bases, J lost 2 bases, and 15 bases lay in between. Germline values: CDR1 MNHNS, CDR2 SASEGT. The chain's CDR3 is CASSGETAAPYNEQFF. CDR3 sequence (DNA): TGTGCCAGCAGTGGGGAGACAGCAGCACCCTACAATGAGCAGTTCTTC.

This clonotype was picked up many times. In DNA form, the CDR3 reads TGTGCCAGCACCTCTGGGAGCGGAAAGGCCTACGAGCAGTACTTC. It specifies CASTSGSGKAYEQYF. V and J are TRBV27 and TRBJ2-7; D might be TRBD2 (5 bases). V gave up 7 bases and J gave up 2 bases, with 18 bases separating them. Germline CDR1 reads MNHEY; CDR2 reads SMNVEV (reference sequence). This CDR3 is built from 15 residues.

This chain uses TRBV7-6 with TRBJ2-7, with 7 positions matching TRBD1. Germline V lookup: CDR1 SGHVS, CDR2 FNYEAQ. This CDR3 spans 15 amino acids. Germline trimming cut 3 bases from V and 4 bases from J; bases unmatched to any gene: 9. The CDR3 DNA reads as TGTGCCAGCAGCTTGGGCAGGGGGATTGGATACGAGCAGTACTTC. Its protein is CASSLGRGIGYEQYF.

This clonotype was detected many times. CDR3 protein: CASSLAHRDNEQFF. The DNA for the CDR3 is TGTGCCAGCAGTTTAGCCCATAGGGACAATGAGCAGTTCTTC. The V call is TRBV12-3 or TRBV12-4, the J call TRBJ2-1; D ambiguous. This CDR3 comprises 14 residues. V lost 0 bases to trimming and J lost 5 bases, with 8 bases between them.

This clonotype was detected many times. The chain is built from TRBV2 and TRBJ2-1; TRBD2 matches 8 bases. After removal of 4 bases from V and 6 bases from J, the junction contained 5 bases not matched to a gene. The CDR3 loop spans 14 amino acids. CDR1 and CDR2 from the germline V gene are SNHLY and FYNNEI. The chain's CDR3 is CASSAAGVGNEQFF. The CDR3 DNA reads as TGTGCCAGCAGTGCAGCGGGAGTGGGCAATGAGCAGTTCTTC.

This clonotype came up a few times. The genes are TRBV29-1 and TRBJ2-5; either TRBD1 or TRBD2 may supply D (5 bases each). The germline V gene encodes CDR1 SQVTM and CDR2 ANQGSEA. The CDR3 runs to 11 residues. V lost 4 bases and J 5 bases, leaving 8 bases between the germline ends. The CDR3 bases are TGCAGCGTTGGTGAGGGGGAGACCCAGTACTTC. Protein product: CSVGEGETQYF.

Concerning this clonotype itself: A much larger clone differs from this one at a single base, so this may be a read error. This chain uses TRBV7-9 with TRBJ2-1; no reliable D call. CDR3 size: 13 residues. Germline V gene data show CDR1 as SEHNR and CDR2 as FQNEAQ (reference sequence). CDR3 in amino acids: CACSSGPGDEQFF. As DNA, the CDR3 is TGTGCCTGCAGCTCGGGTCCGGGCGATGAGCAGTTCTTC. Looking up the rest from reference TRBV7-9 and TRBJ2-1 gives the full variable domain: DTGVSQNPRHKITKRGQNVTFRCDPISEHNRLYWYRQTLGQGPEFLTYFQNEAQLEKSRLLSDRFSAERPKGSFSTLEIQRTEQGDSAMYLCACSSGPGDEQFFGPGTRLTVL.

This clonotype was counted ten times or more. This rearrangement joins TRBV7-3 to TRBJ1-1; D is possibly TRBD1 (5 bases). The length of the CDR3 is 14 residues. V was pared by 1 base and J by 6 bases, with 12 bases between. The germline V gene encodes CDR1 SGHTA and CDR2 FQGTGA. The CDR3 bases are TGTGCCAGCAGCTTAATCGGGGGGGGTGCTGAAGCTTTCTTT. Its protein product is CASSLIGGGAEAFF.

This clonotype has a count of ten or more. The V gene is TRBV5-5, the J gene TRBJ2-5; D gene uncertain. The germline gives CDR1 SGHKS, CDR2 YYEKEE (reference sequence). CDR3 length equals 13 residues. V was shortened by 0 bases and J by 6 bases, with 9 bases between the two germline ends. CDR3 sequence (DNA): TGTGCCAGCAGCTTGGTCCCCGCTCAGACCCAGTACTTC. Protein: CASSLVPAQTQYF.

V usage is TRBV2 and J usage is TRBJ2-2; D ambiguous. Trimming removed 1 base at V and 5 bases at J, with 14 bases between. The CDR3 extends over 16 amino acids. Germline V lookup: CDR1 SNHLY, CDR2 FYNNEI. The CDR3 region has the DNA TGTGCCAGCAGTGAAGGAAATAGGGTGAATACCGGGGAGCTGTTTTTT. Translated: CASSEGNRVNTGELFF.

This clonotype has a count of ten or more. The chain recombines TRBV5-6 with TRBJ2-7; D gene ambiguous. The CDR3 spans 12 residues. Germline CDR1 SGHDT, CDR2 YYEEEE. The V end was cut by 2 bases, the J end by 3 bases, with 6 bases between. CDR3 coding DNA: TGTGCCAGCAGCTTTTCCGTCTACGAGCAGTACTTC. It is translated as CASSFSVYEQYF.

This rearrangement joins TRBV20-1 to TRBJ2-4, with D possibly matching TRBD2 (5 bases). The CDR3 length is 16 residues. With 3 bases removed from V and 4 bases from J, the gap between germline ends came to 19 bases. Germline CDR1 and CDR2: DFQATT and SNEGSKA (reference sequence). The CDR3 sequence: CSARGFGNVEKNIQYF. CDR3 DNA sequence: TGCAGTGCTAGGGGTTTCGGGAACGTGGAGAAAAACATTCAGTACTTC.

This clonotype occurred a few times. The chain recombines TRBV6-8 with TRBJ2-3, with 9 bases matching TRBD2. There are 14 residues in the CDR3. Germline lookup yields CDR1 MNHGY and CDR2 SAAAGT. CDR3 sequence reads: CTGRLADSTDTQYF. The DNA for the CDR3 is TGTACTGGCAGACTAGCGGACAGCACAGATACGCAGTATTTT.

This clonotype was seen repeatedly, ten times or more. The chain joins TRBV6-1 to TRBJ2-7, with 7 bases lining up with TRBD1. The CDR3 consists of 15 residues. Germline V gives CDR1 MNHNS, CDR2 SASEGT. With V trimmed by 6 bases and J by 6 bases, 14 bases remained unmatched. CDR3 DNA sequence: TGTGCCAGCAGACAACAGGGGCTACACTCTAGCGAGCAGTACTTC. Amino acids: CASRQQGLHSSEQYF.

This clonotype was observed at least ten times. The J gene is TRBJ2-3, the V gene TRBV3-1; maybe TRBD2 (5 bases). Germline-derived CDR1 and CDR2 are LGHDT and YNNKEL (reference sequence). The CDR3 runs 15 residues. Trimming removed 4 bases from V and 3 bases from J, with 14 bases in between. CDR3 sequence: CASSPLARATDTQYF. The CDR3 nucleotides are TGTGCCAGCAGCCCGTTGGCGAGGGCGACAGATACGCAGTATTTT.

Many counts were recorded for this clonotype. The V and J genes are TRBV6-2 or TRBV6-3 and TRBJ1-1; D gene unclear. This CDR3 comprises 11 residues. Trimming cost V 8 bases and J 11 bases, with 15 bases left between them. Looked up from germline, CDR1 is MNHEY and CDR2 is SVGEGT. The CDR3 nucleotides are TGTGCCAGCGGTCTTGCTGGGTTGGCTTTCTTT. This sequence encodes CASGLAGLAFF.

V and J are TRBV27 and TRBJ2-2; 7 bases fit TRBD1. Losses at the gene ends were 6 bases for V and 7 bases for J; bases not matched to a gene: 2. This CDR3 is 12 amino acids long. In germline, CDR1 is MNHEY, CDR2 SMNVEV (reference sequence). The CDR3, as DNA: TGTGCCAGCAGGGCAGGGGGCGGGGAGCTGTTTTTT. Translation gives CASRAGGGELFF.